This T cell receptor (beta chain) was profiled in a study of blood T cell repertoires in COVID-19. This clone was seen just once. Authors' analysis steps: How many nucleated cells were present was estimated from reference gene primer amplification. Repertoires were generated with immunoSEQ multiplex PCR, while TCRdb's copy carries only in-frame clones and drops some. V and J calls and clone size follow that table, whereas D and trimming were derived from the DNA. The sample includes tens of thousands of clones, over 80% of them seen just once. V shed 3 bases and J shed 1 base, with 3 bases lying between them. The CDR3 loop spans 11 amino acids. Looked up from germline, CDR1 is SQVTM and CDR2 is ANQGSEA.

The rearrangement links TRBV29-1 to TRBJ1-1; unclear D gene. This sequence was found in a woman aged 80 or over with acute or convalescent COVID-19. Sequenced sample: peripheral blood. The CDR3 region has the DNA TGCAGCGTTGAGAGGAACACTGAAGCTTTCTTT. It codes for CSVERNTEAFF. The full variable domain, rest sourced from reference TRBV29-1 and TRBJ1-1, is SAVISQKPSRDICQRGTSLTIQCQVDSQVTMMFWYRQQPGQSLTLIATANQGSEATYESGFVIDKFPISRPNLTFSTLTVSNMSPEDSSIYLCSVERNTEAFFGQGTRLTVV.